This T cell receptor (beta chain) was profiled in a study of shared clonotypes between healthy human individuals. Whole-study findings and limits: An anticipated effect of sequencing depth on clonotype sharing among donors was recognized.

Several immunoSEQ plates received, in even portions, the genomic DNA of each subset. Clones were sequenced by immunoSEQ multiplex PCR, and TCRdb holds only the in-frame ones, with some missing. The data contain fewer than 400,000 clones, under 80% of them singletons. About this clone: Its antigen is undetermined.

Trimming left V 3 bases short and J 0 bases short, with 5 bases between. CDR3 length: 13 residues. CDR1 is KGHSH, CDR2 LQKENI, per germline. The sequenced material came from memory CD4+ T cells sorted from blood. Subset given: CD45RA-negative fraction. The rearrangement joins TRBV18 to TRBJ1-1; D unclear. The sequence came from a man aged 25-40 years in good health. In DNA form, the CDR3 reads TGTGCCAGCTCACCTGAACTGAACACTGAAGCTTTCTTT. Translating it yields CASSPELNTEAFF.